Listed here are 5 T cell receptor beta chains from one sample, sequenced in a study of blood T cell repertoires in COVID-19. TCRdb keeps only in-frame clones here, not all; method: immunoSEQ multiplex PCR. Among about 290,000 clones listed, 85% were seen once. The sequenced sample consisted of peripheral blood. These receptors all stem from a woman aged 50 to 60 with active or convalescent COVID-19.

V usage is TRBV2 and J usage is TRBJ1-1, with 10 nucleotides matching TRBD1. This CDR3 comprises 15 residues. After removal of 5 bases from V and 8 bases from J, the junction contained 11 bases not matched to a gene. Per the germline V gene, CDR1 is SNHLY and CDR2 is FYNNEI. CDR3 in DNA: TGTGCCAGCAGTTCCATGGGACAGGGGATTTCCGAAGCTTTCTTT. Encoded protein: CASSSMGQGISEAFF.

As DNA, the CDR3 is TGTGCCAGCAGTACAGGGGTTGGGACTGAAGCTTTCTTT. Its translation: CASSTGVGTEAFF. The chain employs TRBV28 and TRBJ1-1, with TRBD1 identical over 7 bases. CDR1 is MDHEN, CDR2 SYDVKM, per germline. The CDR3 runs to 13 residues. V shed 5 bases, J shed 5 bases, and the junction held 5 bases outside the gene matches.

The V gene is TRBV28, the J gene TRBJ2-7; 8 bases match TRBD2. Germline V lookup: CDR1 MDHEN, CDR2 SYDVKM. This CDR3 has 14 residues. Losses at the gene ends were 2 bases for V and 3 bases for J; bases not matched to a gene: 3. This CDR3 reads CASSLLAGFYEQYF. CDR3 sequence (DNA): TGTGCCAGCAGTTTACTAGCGGGCTTCTACGAGCAGTACTTC.

This clone was picked up one time. V usage is TRBV7-2 and J usage is TRBJ1-4; D is undetermined. Trimming pared 2 bases from V and 7 bases from J, leaving 11 bases between. The V gene's germline CDR1 is SGHTA and CDR2 FQGNSA. This CDR3 has 14 amino acids. The CDR3 nucleotides read TGTGCCAGCAGCTTAACCTCTGGAGGTGAAAAACTGTTTTTT. This sequence encodes CASSLTSGGEKLFF. Based on the CDR3 plus reference TRBV7-2 and TRBJ1-4, the full variable domain is GAGVSQSPSNKVTEKGKDVELRCDPISGHTALYWYRQSLGQGLEFLIYFQGNSAPDKSGLPSDRFSAERTGGSVSTLTIQRTQQEDSAVYLCASSLTSGGEKLFFGSGTQLSVL.

The chain joins TRBV7-9 to TRBJ1-2; weak D call: TRBD1 (5 bases). CDR1 and CDR2 from the germline V gene are SEHNR and FQNEAQ (reference sequence). Trimming left V 6 bases short and J 2 bases short, with 10 bases between. This CDR3 has 13 amino acids. CDR3 nucleotides: TGTGCCAGCAGTTCGGGGGTAAACTATGGCTACACCTTC. Translation: CASSSGVNYGYTF.